A single sample gave rise to the 6 T cell receptor beta chains below, sequenced in a study of blood T cell repertoires in COVID-19. Libraries were prepared by immunoSEQ multiplex PCR; TCRdb keeps only in-frame clonotypes and omits some of them. The table lists nearly 95,000 clones, around 72% of them singletons. Specimen: peripheral blood. These receptors came from a man in his 70s with COVID-19, enrolled during active disease.

The J gene is TRBJ1-1, the V gene TRBV29-1; 8 nucleotides line up with TRBD1. Germline V gene data show CDR1 as SQVTM and CDR2 as ANQGSEA. V was pared by 2 bases and J by 4 bases, with 3 bases of the junction left unmatched. This CDR3 has 13 amino acids. In DNA form, the CDR3 reads TGCAGCGTTGAATTCACAGGGGGCACTGAAGCTTTCTTT. The encoded protein is CSVEFTGGTEAFF.

The rearrangement uses TRBV4-3 and TRBJ2-1; D unresolved. The V and J ends lost 2 bases and 6 bases respectively, with 11 bases between them. Germline CDR1 LGHNA, CDR2 YSLEER. The CDR3 is made up of 14 amino acids. The CDR3 sequence is CASSQILLGNEQFF. The CDR3 DNA reads as TGCGCCAGCAGCCAAATTCTTCTCGGCAATGAGCAGTTCTTC.

This clone was detected a few times. The gene calls are TRBV9 and TRBJ2-1; possibly TRBD2 for D (6 bases). V was shortened by 2 bases and J by 8 bases, with 17 bases between the two germline ends. There are 15 residues in the CDR3. Germline-derived CDR1 and CDR2 are SGDLS and YYNGEE. Here the CDR3 reads CASSVSGDPLDEQFF. DNA for the CDR3: TGTGCCAGCAGCGTGTCGGGAGATCCCTTGGATGAGCAGTTCTTC.

The V and J genes are TRBV7-2 and TRBJ2-2, with D perhaps TRBD1 (6 bases). The CDR3 is 14 amino acids. V was shortened by 5 bases and J by 6 bases, with 13 bases between the two germline ends. Germline values: CDR1 SGHTA, CDR2 FQGNSA. The DNA for the CDR3 is TGTGCCAGCAGCCCTACAGGGTATCCCGGGGAGCTGTTTTTT. As protein: CASSPTGYPGELFF.

The chain is built from TRBV27 and TRBJ2-5; D might be TRBD2 (5 bases). CDR1 MNHEY and CDR2 SMNVEV come from the germline V gene (reference sequence). The CDR3 runs to 13 residues. Trimming took off 8 bases at V and 0 bases at J, with 10 bases between the two ends. For the CDR3, the DNA is TGTGCCAGCGGACTTGCGTACCAAGAGACCCAGTACTTC. Protein sequence: CASGLAYQETQYF.

The chain couples TRBV5-1 to TRBJ1-2, with 8 nucleotides matching TRBD1. The CDR3 spans 15 residues. CDR1 and CDR2 (germline): SGHRS, YFSETQ. V was pared by 4 bases and J by 4 bases, with 9 bases of the junction left unmatched. The CDR3 coding sequence is TGCGCCAGCAGCGCGACAGGGGCGCTCCTCTATGGCTACACCTTC. It codes for CASSATGALLYGYTF.